Presented here are 7 T cell receptor beta chains from one specimen sequenced in a study of cytomegalovirus exposure and HLA in healthy donors. PCR used 60 Vbeta primers and 13 Jbeta primers. TCRdb's table, derived via immunoSEQ multiplex PCR, lists solely in-frame clones and lacks some. The data contain roughly 190,000 clones, approximately 75% of them singletons. Sequencing was carried out using PBMCs. The receptors originated from a man aged 25 to 40 in good health and CMV-seropositive.

This chain links TRBV29-1 with TRBJ2-2, with TRBD2 identical over 12 bases. Germline V gene data show CDR1 as SQVTM and CDR2 as ANQGSEA. The junction had 3 bases not matched to a gene; V was cut back by 7 bases and J by 6 bases. The CDR3 length is 13 residues. CDR3 protein: CSARLAGAGELFF. CDR3 nucleotide sequence: TGCAGCGCCCGACTAGCGGGAGCCGGGGAGCTGTTTTTT.

The chain employs TRBV7-2 and TRBJ2-7, with 11 bases lining up with TRBD1. The CDR3 contains 15 residues. Germline lookup yields CDR1 SGHTA and CDR2 FQGNSA. V lost 4 bases to trimming and J lost 6 bases; unmatched junction nucleotides: 8. The DNA for the CDR3 is TGTGCCAGCAGCTCACCAGGACAGGGGGCTTTCGAGCAGTACTTC. Its translation: CASSSPGQGAFEQYF.

This chain links TRBV2 with TRBJ1-2; D is ambiguous. V lost 9 bases and J 5 bases, leaving 13 bases between the germline ends. Looked up from germline, CDR1 is SNHLY and CDR2 is FYNNEI. This CDR3 comprises 12 residues. This CDR3 reads CASSEGSYGYTF. The CDR3 DNA reads as TGTGCCAGTTCGGAGGGATCTTATGGCTACACCTTC.

The count of this clone is one. The CDR3 coding sequence is TGTGCCAGCAGTAAAATTTTACAGGGTGAAGCTTTCTTT. Its translation: CASSKILQGEAFF. The chain employs TRBV25-1 and TRBJ1-1, with D possibly matching TRBD1 (6 bases). The CDR3 spans 13 residues. The germline gives CDR1 MGHDK, CDR2 SYGVNS. The germline V and J ends were trimmed by 5 bases and 7 bases, with 14 bases remaining between them. Complete variable domain (other parts from reference TRBV25-1 and TRBJ1-1): EADIYQTPRYLVIGTGKKITLECSQTMGHDKMYWYQQDPGMELHLIHYSYGVNSTEKGDLSSESTVSRIRTEHFPLTLESARPSHTSQYLCASSKILQGEAFFGQGTRLTVV.

This clone has only a few counts. This rearrangement joins TRBV4-3 to TRBJ2-5, with 9 bases lining up with TRBD2. This CDR3 contains 15 residues. Germline V lookup: CDR1 LGHNA, CDR2 YSLEER. V shed 1 base, J shed 7 bases, and the junction held 7 bases outside the gene matches. The CDR3 reads CASSQGRGGGGTQYF. In DNA form, the CDR3 reads TGCGCCAGCAGCCAAGGACGCGGGGGGGGCGGGACCCAGTACTTC.

Regarding this clone: The identical CDR3 is also encoded by other nucleotide sequences in the sample. This chain links TRBV28 with TRBJ2-7, with TRBD1 as a possible D gene (5 bases). Looked up from germline, CDR1 is MDHEN and CDR2 is SYDVKM. Between the trimmed V and J ends, which lost 3 bases and 0 bases, there was a span of 12 bases. The CDR3 is 15 residues long. The CDR3 DNA follows: TGTGCCAGCAGTTTTGGGCAGGGAACCTCCTACGAGCAGTACTTC. Its translation: CASSFGQGTSYEQYF.

A few counts support this clone. The rearrangement links TRBV9 to TRBJ2-2, with 7 bases matching TRBD2. Looked up from germline, CDR1 is SGDLS and CDR2 is YYNGEE. The CDR3 sequence is 16 residues long. V shed 0 bases, J shed 0 bases, and the junction held 2 bases outside the gene matches. DNA for the CDR3: TGTGCCAGCAGCGTAGTGGGACTACCGAACACCGGGGAGCTGTTTTTT. The encoded protein is CASSVVGLPNTGELFF.